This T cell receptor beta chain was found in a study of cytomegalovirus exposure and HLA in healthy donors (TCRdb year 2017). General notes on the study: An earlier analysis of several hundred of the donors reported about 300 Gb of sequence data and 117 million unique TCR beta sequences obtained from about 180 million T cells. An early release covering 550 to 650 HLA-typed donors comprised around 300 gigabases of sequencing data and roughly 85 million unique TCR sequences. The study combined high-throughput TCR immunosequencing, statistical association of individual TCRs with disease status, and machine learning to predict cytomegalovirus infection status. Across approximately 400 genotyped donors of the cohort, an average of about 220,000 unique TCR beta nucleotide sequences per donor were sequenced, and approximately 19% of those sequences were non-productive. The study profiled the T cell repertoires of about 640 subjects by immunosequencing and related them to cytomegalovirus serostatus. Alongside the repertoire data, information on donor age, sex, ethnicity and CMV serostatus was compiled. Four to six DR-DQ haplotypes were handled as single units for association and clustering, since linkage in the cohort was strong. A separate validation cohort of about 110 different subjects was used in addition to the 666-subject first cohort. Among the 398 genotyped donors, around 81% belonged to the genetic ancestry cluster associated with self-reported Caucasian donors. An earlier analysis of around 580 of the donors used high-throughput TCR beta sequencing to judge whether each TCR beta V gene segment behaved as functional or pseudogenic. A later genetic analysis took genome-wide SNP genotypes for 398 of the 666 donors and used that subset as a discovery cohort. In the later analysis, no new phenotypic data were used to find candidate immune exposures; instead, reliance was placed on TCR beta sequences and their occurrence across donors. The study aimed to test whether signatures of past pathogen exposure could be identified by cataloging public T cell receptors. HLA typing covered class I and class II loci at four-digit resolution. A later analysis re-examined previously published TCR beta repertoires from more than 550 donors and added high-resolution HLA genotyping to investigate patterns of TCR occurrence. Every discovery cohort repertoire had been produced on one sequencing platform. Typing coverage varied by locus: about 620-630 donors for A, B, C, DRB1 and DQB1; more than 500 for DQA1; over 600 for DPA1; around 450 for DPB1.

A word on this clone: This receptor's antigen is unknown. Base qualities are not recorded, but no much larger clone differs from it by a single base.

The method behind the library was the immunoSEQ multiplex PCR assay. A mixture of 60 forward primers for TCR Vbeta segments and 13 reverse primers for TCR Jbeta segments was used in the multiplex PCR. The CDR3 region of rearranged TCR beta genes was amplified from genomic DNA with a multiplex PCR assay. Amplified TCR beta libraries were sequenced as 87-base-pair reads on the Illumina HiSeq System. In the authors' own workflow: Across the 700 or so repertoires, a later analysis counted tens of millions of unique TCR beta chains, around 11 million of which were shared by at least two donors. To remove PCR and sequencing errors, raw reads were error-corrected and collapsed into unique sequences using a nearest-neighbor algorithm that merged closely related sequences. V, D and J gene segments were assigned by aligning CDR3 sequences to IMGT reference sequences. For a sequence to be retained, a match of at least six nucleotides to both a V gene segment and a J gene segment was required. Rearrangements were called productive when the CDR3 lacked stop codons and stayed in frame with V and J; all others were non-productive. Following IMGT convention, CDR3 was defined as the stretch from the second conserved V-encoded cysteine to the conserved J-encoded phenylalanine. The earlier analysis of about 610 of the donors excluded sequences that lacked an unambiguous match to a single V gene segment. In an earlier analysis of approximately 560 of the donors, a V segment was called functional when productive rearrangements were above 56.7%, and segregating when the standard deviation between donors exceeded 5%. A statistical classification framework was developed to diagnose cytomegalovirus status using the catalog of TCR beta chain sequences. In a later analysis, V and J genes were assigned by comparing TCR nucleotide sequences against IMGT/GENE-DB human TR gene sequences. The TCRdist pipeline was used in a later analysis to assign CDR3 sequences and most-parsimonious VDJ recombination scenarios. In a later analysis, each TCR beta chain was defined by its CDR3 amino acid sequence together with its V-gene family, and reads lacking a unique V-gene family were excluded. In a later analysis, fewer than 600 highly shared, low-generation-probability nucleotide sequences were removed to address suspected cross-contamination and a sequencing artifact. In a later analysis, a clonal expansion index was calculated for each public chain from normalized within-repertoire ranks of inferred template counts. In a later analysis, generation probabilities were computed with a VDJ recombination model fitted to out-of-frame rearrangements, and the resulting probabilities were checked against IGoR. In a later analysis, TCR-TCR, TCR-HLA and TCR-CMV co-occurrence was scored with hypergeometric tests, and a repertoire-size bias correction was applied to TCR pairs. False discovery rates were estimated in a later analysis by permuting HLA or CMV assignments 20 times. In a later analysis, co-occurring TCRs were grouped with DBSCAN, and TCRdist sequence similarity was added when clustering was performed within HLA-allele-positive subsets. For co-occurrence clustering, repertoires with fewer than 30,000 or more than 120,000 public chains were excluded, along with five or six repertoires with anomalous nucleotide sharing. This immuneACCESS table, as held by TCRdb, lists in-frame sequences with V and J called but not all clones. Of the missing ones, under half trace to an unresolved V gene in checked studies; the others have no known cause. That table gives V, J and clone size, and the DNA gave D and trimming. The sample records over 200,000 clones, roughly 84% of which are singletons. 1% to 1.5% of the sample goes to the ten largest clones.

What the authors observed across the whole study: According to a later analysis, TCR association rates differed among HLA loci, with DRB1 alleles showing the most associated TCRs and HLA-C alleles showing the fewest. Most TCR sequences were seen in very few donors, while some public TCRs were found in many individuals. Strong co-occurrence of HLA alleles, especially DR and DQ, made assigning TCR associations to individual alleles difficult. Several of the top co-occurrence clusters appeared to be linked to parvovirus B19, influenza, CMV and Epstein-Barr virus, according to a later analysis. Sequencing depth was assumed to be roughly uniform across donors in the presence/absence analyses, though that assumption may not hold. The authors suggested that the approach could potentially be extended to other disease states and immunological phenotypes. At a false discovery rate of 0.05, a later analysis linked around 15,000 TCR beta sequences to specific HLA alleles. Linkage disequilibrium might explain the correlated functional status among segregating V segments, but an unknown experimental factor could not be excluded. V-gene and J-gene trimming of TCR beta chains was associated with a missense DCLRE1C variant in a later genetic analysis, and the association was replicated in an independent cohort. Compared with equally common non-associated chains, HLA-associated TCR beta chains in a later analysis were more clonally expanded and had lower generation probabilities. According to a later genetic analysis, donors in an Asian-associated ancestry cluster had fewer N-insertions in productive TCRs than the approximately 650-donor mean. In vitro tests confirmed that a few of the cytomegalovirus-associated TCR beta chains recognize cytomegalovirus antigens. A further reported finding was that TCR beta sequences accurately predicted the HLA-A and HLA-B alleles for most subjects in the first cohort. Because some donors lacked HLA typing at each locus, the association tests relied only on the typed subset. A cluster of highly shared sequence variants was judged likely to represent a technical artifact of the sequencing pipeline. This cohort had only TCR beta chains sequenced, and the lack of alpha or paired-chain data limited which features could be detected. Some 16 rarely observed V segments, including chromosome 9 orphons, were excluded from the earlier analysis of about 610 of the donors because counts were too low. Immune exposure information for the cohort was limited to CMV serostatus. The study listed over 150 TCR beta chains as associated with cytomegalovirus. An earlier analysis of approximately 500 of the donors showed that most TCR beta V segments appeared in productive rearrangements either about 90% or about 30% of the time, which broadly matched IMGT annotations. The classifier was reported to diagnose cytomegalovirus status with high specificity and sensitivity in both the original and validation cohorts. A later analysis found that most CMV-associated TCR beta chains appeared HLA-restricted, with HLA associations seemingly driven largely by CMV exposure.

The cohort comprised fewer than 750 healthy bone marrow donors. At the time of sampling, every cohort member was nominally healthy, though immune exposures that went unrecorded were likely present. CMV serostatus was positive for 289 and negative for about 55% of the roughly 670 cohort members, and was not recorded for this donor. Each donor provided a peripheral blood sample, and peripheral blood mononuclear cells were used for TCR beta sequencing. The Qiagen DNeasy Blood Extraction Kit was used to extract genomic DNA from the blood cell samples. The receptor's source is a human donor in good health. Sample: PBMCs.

The CDR3 reads as follows: CASSLEGHLNTEAFF. The nucleotide sequence reads TGTGCCAGCAGCTTGGAGGGACACCTGAACACTGAAGCTTTCTTT. The chain uses TRBV5-5 and TRBJ1-1; tentative D gene TRBD1, with 6 bases matching. The CDR3 has 15 amino acids, counting the end cysteine and phenylalanine. Of all the DNA, just the CDR3 is kept, 45 bases in frame from base 1. Sequences SGHKS (CDR1) and YYEKEE (CDR2) are obtained from the germline V gene (reference sequence). V is clipped by 0 bases and J by 0 bases, and the sequence between their germline boundaries is 9 bases long.